The 15 T cell receptor beta chains in this list originate from one sample, sequenced in a study of cytomegalovirus exposure and HLA in healthy donors. The PCR had 60 Vbeta and 13 Jbeta primers. The data were produced by immunoSEQ multiplex PCR, yet TCRdb's version contains in-frame clones alone and is incomplete. The sample records approximately 240,000 clones, 77% being singletons. The sequencing sample was made of PBMCs. Every receptor here comes from a woman aged 60-75 years in good health and CMV-seropositive.

J is TRBJ1-5 and V is TRBV5-6, with 7 positions matching TRBD1. The V gene's germline CDR1 is SGHDT and CDR2 YYEEEE. This CDR3 has 15 amino acids. The V and J ends lost 4 bases and 3 bases, in that order; junction bases with no gene match: 7. The CDR3 protein is CASSVQGIVNQPQHF. CDR3 in DNA: TGTGCCAGCAGCGTACAGGGGATAGTCAATCAGCCCCAGCATTTT.

The rearrangement uses TRBV18 and TRBJ1-4, with 9 bases fitting TRBD1. J gave up 6 bases and V 4 bases, and 3 bases lay outside the gene matches. The CDR3 has 14 amino acids. The germline CDR1 and CDR2 sequences are KGHSH and LQKENI. CDR3 sequence (DNA): TGTGCCAGCTCACGGGACAGGGTGGATGAAAAACTGTTTTTT. It is translated as CASSRDRVDEKLFF.

The chain has TRBV27 and TRBJ2-2; TRBD1 might be the D (6 bases). V gave up 5 bases and J gave up 5 bases, with 18 bases separating them. The CDR3 consists of 16 residues. CDR1 and CDR2 (germline): MNHEY, SMNVEV (reference sequence). The CDR3 DNA follows: TGTGCCAGCAGTCCGATGACAGGCGGTGGGACCGGGGAGCTGTTTTTT. Residues: CASSPMTGGGTGELFF.

Worth noting for this clone: Other nucleotide sequences in the sample specify the same CDR3. This sequence joins TRBV5-1 and TRBJ2-2, with 10 bases fitting TRBD1. The CDR3 is 14 amino acids. The V segment lost 3 bases and the J segment 6 bases; nucleotides outside the gene matches: 2. Germline CDR1 is SGHRS and CDR2 is YFSETQ. The CDR3 loop reads CASSSGTGAGELFF. DNA for the CDR3: TGCGCCAGCAGCTCCGGGACAGGGGCCGGGGAGCTGTTTTTT.

V and J are TRBV11-2 and TRBJ1-2; TRBD1 matches 7 bases. This CDR3 spans 13 amino acids. The junction had 4 bases not matched to a gene; V was cut back by 1 base and J by 8 bases. Germline V lookup: CDR1 SGHAT, CDR2 FQNNGV. The CDR3 sequence is CASSLARDRGYTF. DNA of the CDR3: TGTGCCAGCAGCTTAGCCCGGGACAGAGGCTACACCTTC.

The genes are TRBV6-1 and TRBJ1-2; D is uncertain. Trimming left V 4 bases short and J 2 bases short, with 8 bases between. Germline CDR1 MNHNS, CDR2 SASEGT. CDR3 length: 13 amino acids. As DNA, the CDR3 is TGTGCCAGCAGTGTGAGCGGGAACTATGGCTACACCTTC. Its translation is CASSVSGNYGYTF.

CDR3 protein: CATAPGSSNEQYF. Written as DNA, the CDR3 is TGTGCCACCGCGCCAGGGTCTTCCAACGAGCAGTACTTC. V and J are TRBV10-3 and TRBJ2-7; perhaps TRBD1 as D (5 bases). Trimming took 10 bases from V and 5 from J, leaving 18 bases between them. CDR1 is ENHRY and CDR2 is SYGVKD in the germline V gene. CDR3 length: 13 residues.

V gene TRBV11-3 combines with J gene TRBJ2-5; D is unclear. The CDR3 extends over 14 amino acids. Per germline, CDR1 SGHNT and CDR2 YENEEA. Trimming took off 5 bases at V and 6 bases at J, with 16 bases between the two ends. This CDR3 is CASSPSSASKTQYF. In DNA form, the CDR3 reads TGTGCCAGCAGCCCCTCGTCCGCGTCGAAGACCCAGTACTTC.

J is TRBJ2-7 and V is TRBV7-9; no definite D call. Deletions cut 0 bases from V and 7 bases from J, with 10 bases between. Germline lookup yields CDR1 SEHNR and CDR2 FQNEAQ (reference sequence). There are 13 residues in the CDR3. In DNA, the CDR3 is TGTGCCAGCAGCTTAGCAAGAACGGAGGAGCAGTACTTC. It yields the protein CASSLARTEEQYF.

V gene TRBV9 combines with J gene TRBJ1-6, with 8 bases identical to TRBD1. The CDR3 is 15 residues long. CDR1 SGDLS and CDR2 YYNGEE come from the germline V gene. The V segment lost 4 bases and the J segment 8 bases; nucleotides outside the gene matches: 8. The CDR3 sequence is CASSTEGTGYSPLHF. For the CDR3, the DNA is TGTGCCAGCAGCACCGAAGGGACAGGATATTCACCCCTCCACTTT.

This clone has more than one count but fewer than ten. The V gene is TRBV7-8, the J gene TRBJ2-3; the D gene is possibly TRBD2 (6 bases). Germline values: CDR1 SGHVS, CDR2 FQNEAQ. This CDR3 spans 15 amino acids. V dropped 5 bases and J dropped 2 bases, with 14 bases sitting between them. The CDR3 protein is CASSPQAGNTDTQYF. The CDR3 bases are TGTGCCAGCAGCCCACAGGCGGGGAACACAGATACGCAGTATTTT. Full variable domain (rest looked up from reference TRBV7-8 and TRBJ2-3): GAGVSQSPRYKVAKRGQDVALRCDPISGHVSLFWYQQALGQGPEFLTYFQNEAQLDKSGLPSDRFFAERPEGSVSTLKIQRTQQEDSAVYLCASSPQAGNTDTQYFGPGTRLTVL.

The chain uses TRBV18 and TRBJ2-1, with TRBD2 matching 14 bases. CDR3 length equals 18 residues. The germline gives CDR1 KGHSH, CDR2 LQKENI. V trimming: 1 base; J trimming: 3 bases; junction bases outside the gene matches: 5. This CDR3 reads CASSPRGGTSGGYNEQFF. The CDR3 DNA sequence: TGTGCCAGCTCACCACGAGGGGGGACTAGCGGGGGCTACAATGAGCAGTTCTTC.

J is TRBJ2-7 and V is TRBV10-2; D gene unclear. Germline loops: CDR1 WSHSY, CDR2 SAAADI. The CDR3 has 11 amino acids. V shed 5 bases and J shed 3 bases, with 5 bases lying between them. The CDR3 DNA reads as TGCGCCAGCAGTACCAGCTACGAGCAGTACTTC. Translated, it gives CASSTSYEQYF.

The rearrangement uses TRBV19 and TRBJ1-1; TRBD1 aligns across 7 bases. Germline CDR1 and CDR2: LNHDA and SQIVND (reference sequence). CDR3 size: 13 residues. The V gene end was trimmed by 6 bases and the J gene end by 1 base; junction bases not matched to a gene: 2. The CDR3 bases are TGTGCCAGTAGCCACAGGGGGAACACTGAAGCTTTCTTT. Translation gives CASSHRGNTEAFF.

The chain recombines TRBV6-1 with TRBJ2-7; D is possibly TRBD1 (5 bases). Germline V lookup: CDR1 MNHNS, CDR2 SASEGT. The CDR3 extends over 14 amino acids. Between the trimmed V and J ends, which lost 5 bases and 0 bases, there was a span of 11 bases. CDR3 residues: CASSFIDSSYEQYF. CDR3 coding DNA: TGTGCCAGCAGTTTCATAGACAGCTCCTACGAGCAGTACTTC.